This is a list of T cell receptor beta chains from one sample in a study of blood T cell repertoires in COVID-19. The assay was immunoSEQ multiplex PCR, and TCRdb's table has in-frame clones only and misses some. The table has approximately 250,000 clones, approximately 88% seen once. The sequenced material came from PBMCs or T cells enriched from blood (not recorded which). The source of these receptors is a woman in her forties with acute COVID-19. Each CDR3 is given with its conserved first and last residue. Each record gives: V gene, D gene, clone size, J gene, CDR3 protein, CDR3 DNA. A D gene is named only where the DNA matches it firmly. Rows give clone size only sometimes, using once, few, many, or a class for an expanded clone.

TRBV3-1/TRBV3-2	NA	NA	TRBJ1-2	CASSPMTQGSGYTF	TGTGCCAGCAGCCCCATGACGCAGGGCAGTGGCTACACCTTC
TRBV24-1	NA	NA	TRBJ1-2	CATSGREGYTF	TGTGCCACCAGTGGGAGGGAAGGCTACACCTTC
TRBV2	NA	few	TRBJ1-3	CASTPLNGNTIYF	TGTGCCAGTACGCCACTTAACGGAAACACCATATATTTT
TRBV10-3	NA	NA	TRBJ1-5	CAISGGGDQPQHF	TGTGCCATCAGTGGTGGGGGGGATCAGCCCCAGCATTTT
TRBV7-2	TRBD1	NA	TRBJ1-6	CASSLEGQGVSPLHF	TGTGCCAGCAGCTTAGAGGGACAGGGCGTTTCACCCCTCCACTTT
TRBV7-2	TRBD1	NA	TRBJ2-7	CASSLLEGASYEQYF	TGTGCCAGCAGCTTACTAGAGGGGGCCTCCTACGAGCAGTACTTC
TRBV5-8	NA	NA	TRBJ2-3	CASSSTGRVIHTDTQYF	TGTGCCAGCAGCTCTACAGGGAGAGTGATCCACACAGATACGCAGTATTTT
TRBV7-2	NA	NA	TRBJ2-3	CASSSLTGWGDTQYF	TGTGCCAGCAGCTCCCTCACAGGGTGGGGGGATACGCAGTATTTT
TRBV5-1	NA	few	TRBJ2-2	CASSLVQYTGELFF	TGCGCCAGCAGCTTGGTCCAGTACACCGGGGAGCTGTTTTTT
TRBV5-4	TRBD1	NA	TRBJ1-2	CASSGGTGGHGYTF	TGTGCCAGCAGCGGAGGGACAGGGGGCCATGGCTACACCTTC
TRBV9	NA	NA	TRBJ1-2	CASSVQGGYGYTF	TGTGCCAGCAGCGTACAGGGCGGCTATGGCTACACCTTC
TRBV3-1/TRBV3-2	NA	NA	TRBJ1-6	CASSPFWRTQALHF	TGTGCCAGCAGCCCTTTCTGGAGGACCCAAGCCCTCCACTTT
TRBV30	NA	NA	TRBJ1-2	CAWSVQQGGYTF	TGTGCCTGGAGTGTACAGCAGGGGGGCTACACCTTC
TRBV4-3	NA	NA	TRBJ1-1	CASSQDAVGQATYFNTEAFF	TGCGCCAGCAGCCAAGATGCCGTTGGTCAGGCGACATATTTCAACACTGAAGCTTTCTTT
TRBV7-8	TRBD1	NA	TRBJ1-4	CASSRGTGGEKLFF	TGTGCCAGCAGCCGAGGGACAGGGGGTGAAAAACTGTTTTTT
TRBV7-9	NA	NA	TRBJ1-6	CASSQTQGHSPLHF	TGTGCCAGCAGCCAGACTCAGGGCCATTCACCCCTCCACTTT
TRBV27	TRBD1	once	TRBJ1-5	CASGTGLRNQPQHF	TGTGCCAGCGGGACAGGACTTAGGAATCAGCCCCAGCATTTT
TRBV11-2	NA	NA	TRBJ1-3	CASSLGNRPSGNTIYF	TGTGCCAGCAGCTTAGGAAACAGGCCCTCTGGAAACACCATATATTTT
TRBV2	TRBD1	NA	TRBJ1-5	CASSIYRGRSNQPQHF	TGTGCCAGCAGCATATACAGGGGCCGTAGCAATCAGCCCCAGCATTTT
TRBV15	NA	NA	TRBJ2-2	CATSRGGRETGELFF	TGTGCCACCAGCAGGGGGGGTCGAGAGACCGGGGAGCTGTTTTTT
TRBV19	TRBD1	NA	TRBJ1-2	CASLGQGSYGYTF	TGTGCCAGCCTTGGACAGGGGAGCTATGGCTACACCTTC
TRBV5-6	TRBD2	NA	TRBJ2-3	CASRIVAGVEDTQYF	TGTGCCAGCAGGATTGTAGCGGGGGTTGAAGATACGCAGTATTTT